This T cell receptor beta chain came from a study of beta chain features in type 1 diabetes. This CDR3 comprises 15 residues. The germline V gene has CDR1 SGDLS and CDR2 YYNGEE. V was cut by 0 bases and J by 4 bases, with 10 bases left in between. Reverse transcription of all isolated RNA meant that expressed TCRB transcripts were sequenced. Roughly 3.5 million reads per sample on average were obtained from naive, central memory and regulatory T cell samples. TCRdb's copy holds only in-frame clones and misses some; the assay was immunoSEQ multiplex PCR. The table lists about 260,000 clones, around 20% of them singletons. Findings and limits, study-wide: Type 1 diabetes patients had VDJ junctions that carried fewer insertions and more deletions. Shortening that was moderate but significant affected the TCRB CDR3s of Type 1 diabetes patients in all four CD4+ subsets. HLA influence on TCRB rearrangement stayed unresolved here.

Notes on this clone: As yet, its antigen is unknown.

The chain combines TRBV9 with TRBJ1-4; TRBD1 might be the D (6 bases). The sequence came from a middle-aged woman with type 1 diabetes. Input material: naive CD4+ T cells from blood. CDR3 nucleotide sequence: TGTGCCAGCAGCGTAGGGGGACAACTTAATGAAAAACTGTTTTTT. This gives the protein CASSVGGQLNEKLFF. The full variable domain, with the rest looked up from reference TRBV9 and TRBJ1-4, is DSGVTQTPKHLITATGQRVTLRCSPRSGDLSVYWYQQSLDQGLQFLIQYYNGEERAKGNILERFSAQQFPDLHSELNLSSLELGDSALYFCASSVGGQLNEKLFFGSGTQLSVL.